This passage covers 32 T cell receptor beta chains from one sample sequenced in a study of cytomegalovirus exposure and HLA in healthy donors (dated by TCRdb to about 2017). Libraries were built with the immunoSEQ multiplex PCR assay. The multiplex PCR relied on a mix of 60 forward primers for TCR Vbeta segments and 13 reverse primers for TCR Jbeta segments. Held by TCRdb, this immuneACCESS table contains in-frame sequences only and omits some clones. Under half of the omission traces to an unresolved V gene where checked; the cause of the rest is unknown. Here the sample has around 130,000 clones; roughly four fifths occur a single time. The ten largest clones add up to less than 3% of the sample. The sample was PBMCs. Receptors were obtained from a woman in her 40s in good health and CMV-seropositive.

This clone was seen more than once but under ten times. The chain links TRBV29-1 to TRBJ2-2, with 9 bases that match TRBD2. The CDR3 is made up of 15 amino acids. The V segment lost 6 bases and the J segment 0 bases; nucleotides outside the gene matches: 5. Germline CDR1 reads SQVTM; CDR2 reads ANQGSEA. The CDR3, as DNA: TGCAGCGTAGTTAGCGGGAGTTCGAACACCGGGGAGCTGTTTTTT. Protein: CSVVSGSSNTGELFF.

This rearrangement joins TRBV5-1 to TRBJ1-4, with 9 bases lining up with TRBD1. Germline CDR1 and CDR2: SGHRS and YFSETQ. Trimming cost V 0 bases and J 3 bases; bases outside gene matches: 9. The CDR3 extends over 18 amino acids. The DNA for the CDR3 is TGCGCCAGCAGCTTGGCCCCAGGGGACAGGGTAGCTAATGAAAAACTGTTTTTT. Translation: CASSLAPGDRVANEKLFF.

J is TRBJ2-7 and V is TRBV10-3; the D gene is possibly TRBD2 (6 bases). Germline V gene data show CDR1 as ENHRY and CDR2 as SYGVKD. Between the trimmed V and J ends, which lost 0 bases and 0 bases, there was a span of 15 bases. The CDR3 is 17 residues long. For the CDR3, the DNA is TGTGCCATCAGTGAGTCGGAAGGGACTCCTAGCTCCTACGAGCAGTACTTC. Its translation is CAISESEGTPSSYEQYF.

The chain links TRBV30 to TRBJ2-3, with 8 bases matching TRBD1. V lost 0 bases to trimming and J lost 1 base; unmatched junction nucleotides: 0. Germline V lookup: CDR1 GTSNPN, CDR2 SVGIG (reference sequence). This CDR3 comprises 14 residues. CDR3 sequence: CAWSVGQGTDTQYF. As DNA, the CDR3 is TGTGCCTGGAGTGTGGGACAGGGCACAGATACGCAGTATTTT.

CDR3 sequence: CASSQDVRRVYGYTF. The CDR3 nucleotides are TGCGCCAGCAGCCAAGATGTGCGGAGGGTCTATGGCTACACCTTC. The chain couples TRBV4-3 to TRBJ1-2; D not resolved. From germline, CDR1 is LGHNA and CDR2 YSLEER. V was pared by 0 bases and J by 4 bases, with 12 bases between. The CDR3 runs to 15 residues.

V gene TRBV29-1 combines with J gene TRBJ1-5; 9 positions match TRBD1. There are 14 residues in the CDR3. Germline assignment: CDR1 SQVTM and CDR2 ANQGSEA. J was trimmed by 3 bases and V by 7 bases; bases with no gene match: 7. CDR3 coding DNA: TGCAGCGGACAGGGGGGGGCCGCCAATCAGCCCCAGCATTTT. Its translation: CSGQGGAANQPQHF.

The chain is built from TRBV6-4 and TRBJ2-3, with TRBD2 matching over 7 bases. Trimming took 6 bases from V and 5 from J; bases not matched to a gene: 11. Germline V gene data show CDR1 as MRHNA and CDR2 as SNTAGT. This CDR3 contains 15 residues. CDR3 loop: CASSDQGLEGDTQYF. CDR3 coding DNA: TGTGCCAGCAGCGATCAAGGACTAGAGGGAGATACGCAGTATTTT.

The rearrangement uses TRBV9 and TRBJ1-3; D is ambiguous. CDR3 size: 16 residues. Germline lookup yields CDR1 SGDLS and CDR2 YYNGEE. V lost 2 bases and J lost 0, with 12 bases in between. The CDR3 here is CASSVSGEFSGNTIYF. The CDR3 nucleotides are TGTGCCAGCAGCGTTTCCGGGGAATTCTCTGGAAACACCATATATTTT.

This clone has only a few counts. The chain recombines TRBV7-2 with TRBJ2-2; D might be TRBD2 (6 bases). Trimming removed 5 bases from V and 4 bases from J, with 11 bases in between. Per germline, CDR1 SGHTA and CDR2 FQGNSA. The CDR3 totals 14 residues. This chain's CDR3 is CASSRGGFTGELFF. The CDR3 nucleotides are TGTGCCAGCAGCCGTGGGGGGTTCACCGGGGAGCTGTTTTTT.

This clone was seen a handful of times. The rearrangement joins TRBV4-3 to TRBJ1-2; TRBD1 is a possible D gene (5 bases). This CDR3 is 16 amino acids long. Germline V gives CDR1 LGHNA, CDR2 YSLEER. Trimming stripped 0 bases from V and 2 bases from J, with 13 bases between. CDR3 sequence reads: CASSQDETGWNYGYTF. The DNA of the CDR3 is TGCGCCAGCAGCCAAGATGAAACAGGCTGGAACTATGGCTACACCTTC.

This chain connects TRBV19 to TRBJ1-2, with a possible D match to TRBD1 (5 bases). The V and J ends lost 0 bases and 5 bases respectively, with 16 bases between them. The germline CDR1 and CDR2 sequences are LNHDA and SQIVND (reference sequence). CDR3 size: 16 residues. The CDR3 DNA reads as TGTGCCAGTAGTATAGATAGGGCCAGGGCCCGGTATGGCTACACCTTC. Residues: CASSIDRARARYGYTF.

The chain uses TRBV30 and TRBJ2-7, with TRBD1 identical over 7 bases. The J segment lost 2 bases and the V segment lost 5 bases, leaving 3 bases of the junction unmatched. The CDR3 is made up of 12 amino acids. Germline V gene lookup returns CDR1 GTSNPN and CDR2 SVGIG (reference sequence). The CDR3 protein is CAWQGQPYEQYF. The CDR3 DNA reads as TGTGCCTGGCAGGGACAGCCCTACGAGCAGTACTTC. Combining the CDR3 with reference TRBV30 and TRBJ2-7 gives the whole variable domain SQTIHQWPATLVQPVGSPLSLECTVEGTSNPNLYWYRQAAGRGLQLLFYSVGIGQISSEVPQNLSASRPQDRQFILSSKKLLLSDSGFYLCAWQGQPYEQYFGPGTRLTVT.

The DNA of the CDR3 is TGCGCCAGCAGCTTGATGGCCGGGGGTAGCGCAAGCACTGAAGCTTTCTTT. Translation: CASSLMAGGSASTEAFF. The rearrangement uses TRBV5-1 and TRBJ1-1; D is perhaps TRBD1 (5 bases). Germline V CDR1 and CDR2: SGHRS, YFSETQ. Trimming shortened V by 1 base and J by 4 bases, and 20 bases separated the two germline ends. The CDR3 is made up of 17 amino acids.

This clone was seen more than once but under ten times. CDR3 DNA sequence: TGTGCCAGCAGCGGACTAGCATTGGAGACCCAGTACTTC. Amino acid sequence: CASSGLALETQYF. V usage is TRBV27 and J usage is TRBJ2-5; 8 bases line up with TRBD2. The CDR3 spans 13 residues. Germline V gene sequence: CDR1 MNHEY, CDR2 SMNVEV (reference sequence). The V segment lost 6 bases and the J segment 5 bases; nucleotides outside the gene matches: 5.

The chain has TRBV5-1 and TRBJ1-1; no definite D call. There are 13 residues in the CDR3. The V gene's germline CDR1 is SGHRS and CDR2 YFSETQ. Trimming removed 5 bases at V and 6 bases at J, with 14 bases between. Here the CDR3 DNA reads TGCGCCAGCAGACCGGGTGTTCACCCTGAAGCTTTCTTT. Translated: CASRPGVHPEAFF.

This chain connects TRBV11-2 to TRBJ2-7, with 7 nucleotides matching TRBD1. Germline V CDR1 and CDR2: SGHAT, FQNNGV. The V gene end was trimmed by 5 bases and the J gene end by 3 bases; junction bases not matched to a gene: 7. The CDR3 consists of 14 residues. CDR3 residues: CASSPTGVDYEQYF. CDR3 DNA sequence: TGTGCCAGCAGCCCCACAGGGGTCGACTACGAGCAGTACTTC.

This chain links TRBV30 with TRBJ1-1; D is unclear. Trimming pared 5 bases from V and 1 base from J, leaving 8 bases between. The CDR3 loop spans 12 amino acids. Germline CDR1 and CDR2: GTSNPN and SVGIG (reference sequence). CDR3 amino acids: CAWLLANTEAFF. CDR3 DNA: TGTGCCTGGCTCCTGGCGAACACTGAAGCTTTCTTT.

V is TRBV2 and J is TRBJ2-2; possible D gene TRBD2, 6 bases. Germline CDR1 is SNHLY and CDR2 is FYNNEI. The CDR3 has 15 residues. Trimming took 6 bases from V and 4 from J, leaving 15 bases between them. The CDR3 DNA reads as TGTGCCAGCAGGCGGGACCTGGGGGTCACCGGGGAGCTGTTTTTT. Its translation: CASRRDLGVTGELFF.

The chain recombines TRBV28 with TRBJ1-2; tentatively, D is TRBD1 (6 bases). Germline V gene lookup returns CDR1 MDHEN and CDR2 SYDVKM. The germline V and J ends were trimmed by 5 bases and 0 bases, with 13 bases remaining between them. CDR3 length equals 15 residues. CDR3 DNA sequence: TGTGCCAGCAGTCCAGAGACAGGAGCTAACTATGGCTACACCTTC. It is translated as CASSPETGANYGYTF.

V gene TRBV25-1 combines with J gene TRBJ1-4; 7 bases line up with TRBD1. Germline V CDR1 and CDR2: MGHDK, SYGVNS. The CDR3 covers 15 residues. The V and J ends lost 4 bases and 11 bases, in that order; junction bases with no gene match: 13. CDR3 DNA sequence: TGTGCCAGCAGTGGCGGGACAGCCCAATCCCTCAAACTGTTTTTT. This gives the protein CASSGGTAQSLKLFF.

This chain connects TRBV7-9 to TRBJ1-2, with D perhaps TRBD1 (6 bases). The germline V gene encodes CDR1 SEHNR and CDR2 FQNEAQ (reference sequence). The CDR3 extends over 12 amino acids. V lost 5 bases and J 4 bases, leaving 8 bases between the germline ends. This CDR3 is CASSADSYGYTF. Written as DNA, the CDR3 is TGTGCCAGCAGCGCGGACAGCTATGGCTACACCTTC. Complete variable domain (other parts from reference TRBV7-9 and TRBJ1-2): DTGVSQNPRHKITKRGQNVTFRCDPISEHNRLYWYRQTLGQGPEFLTYFQNEAQLEKSRLLSDRFSAERPKGSFSTLEIQRTEQGDSAMYLCASSADSYGYTFGSGTRLTVV.

The J gene is TRBJ1-1, the V gene TRBV5-8; possibly TRBD1 for D (5 bases). The V gene's germline CDR1 is SGHTS and CDR2 YDEGEE. The CDR3 contains 13 residues. V was trimmed by 4 bases and J by 8 bases, leaving 15 bases between them. CDR3 region: CASSLGGQGEAFF. CDR3 nucleotide sequence: TGTGCCAGCAGCCTGGGAGGTCAGGGAGAAGCTTTCTTT.

Concerning this clone: The identical CDR3 is also encoded by other nucleotide sequences in the sample. This rearrangement joins TRBV6-1 to TRBJ1-4; D is perhaps TRBD1 (6 bases). V was pared by 5 bases and J by 0 bases, with 7 bases between. CDR1 MNHNS and CDR2 SASEGT come from the germline V gene. CDR3 size: 14 residues. The CDR3 coding sequence is TGTGCCAGCAGTCGACAGGCAACTAATGAAAAACTGTTTTTT. The encoded protein is CASSRQATNEKLFF.

CDR3 bases: TGTGCCAGCAGCTTGAAGGGGGGGAGCAATCAGCCCCAGCATTTT. Translating gives CASSLKGGSNQPQHF. The V and J genes are TRBV5-6 and TRBJ1-5, with TRBD1 as a possible D gene (6 bases). Germline lookup yields CDR1 SGHDT and CDR2 YYEEEE. The V gene lost 1 base and the J gene lost 1 base, with 9 bases spanning the gap. The CDR3 has 15 residues.

The chain links TRBV27 to TRBJ2-6; possible D gene TRBD1, 5 bases. This CDR3 contains 15 residues. Germline CDR1 reads MNHEY; CDR2 reads SMNVEV (reference sequence). V lost 5 bases to trimming and J lost 0 bases, with 8 bases between them. CDR3 protein: CASSQGVSGANVLTF. CDR3 sequence (DNA): TGTGCCAGCAGTCAGGGCGTCTCTGGGGCCAACGTCCTGACTTTC.

In this sample, this clone turned up a few times. This chain uses TRBV7-2 with TRBJ2-5; no clear D gene. The ends were cut back, 4 bases at V and 0 bases at J, with 3 bases in the middle. Germline V gene data show CDR1 as SGHTA and CDR2 as FQGNSA. The CDR3 spans 12 residues. CDR3 sequence (DNA): TGTGCCAGCAGCTACTACCAAGAGACCCAGTACTTC. The encoded protein is CASSYYQETQYF.

This chain links TRBV30 with TRBJ2-5, with 8 bases that match TRBD2. This CDR3 spans 13 amino acids. Germline CDR1 and CDR2: GTSNPN and SVGIG (reference sequence). The V gene end was trimmed by 3 bases and the J gene end by 4 bases; junction bases not matched to a gene: 4. DNA for the CDR3: TGTGCCTGGAGCGGGGGGGGTCGAGAGACCCAGTACTTC. This encodes CAWSGGGRETQYF.

The chain couples TRBV28 to TRBJ1-1; D may be TRBD1 (6 bases). Per the germline V gene, CDR1 is MDHEN and CDR2 is SYDVKM. This CDR3 contains 11 residues. V was clipped by 6 bases and J by 4 bases, with 6 bases between them. The CDR3 sequence is CASSRGTEAFF. The CDR3 DNA follows: TGTGCCAGCAGCAGGGGCACTGAAGCTTTCTTT. Using reference TRBV28 and TRBJ1-1 for the parts outside the CDR3, the full variable domain is DVKVTQSSRYLVKRTGEKVFLECVQDMDHENMFWYRQDPGLGLRLIYFSYDVKMKEKGDIPEGYSVSREKKERFSLILESASTNQTSMYLCASSRGTEAFFGQGTRLTVV.

The chain employs TRBV4-3 and TRBJ2-7; D might be TRBD2 (6 bases). The germline V and J ends were trimmed by 0 bases and 3 bases, with 12 bases remaining between them. Germline values: CDR1 LGHNA, CDR2 YSLEER. This CDR3 is built from 15 residues. CDR3 loop: CASSQDPGRSYEQYF. As DNA, the CDR3 is TGCGCCAGCAGCCAAGATCCAGGGAGGAGCTACGAGCAGTACTTC.

The chain employs TRBV5-6 and TRBJ2-7; unclear D gene. Trimming shortened V by 0 bases and J by 3 bases, and 7 bases separated the two germline ends. The germline V gene has CDR1 SGHDT and CDR2 YYEEEE. The CDR3 runs 13 residues. CDR3 amino acids: CASSLATVYEQYF. The CDR3 nucleotides are TGTGCCAGCAGCTTGGCCACGGTCTACGAGCAGTACTTC.

This clone is a singleton in its sample. CDR3 DNA sequence: TGCGCCAGCAGCCAAGATGACTGGGGTTACAGGTACGAGCAGTACTTC. Translated: CASSQDDWGYRYEQYF. J is TRBJ2-7 and V is TRBV4-1; D is perhaps TRBD1 (5 bases). V lost 0 bases, J lost 4 bases, and 16 bases lay in between. The CDR3 runs to 16 residues. Germline V gene sequence: CDR1 MGHRA, CDR2 YSYEKL.

This clone was seen only a few times. V usage is TRBV6-1 and J usage is TRBJ1-1; the D gene is possibly TRBD1 (6 bases). Between the trimmed V and J ends, which lost 1 base and 0 bases, there was a span of 15 bases. Germline CDR1 reads MNHNS; CDR2 reads SASEGT. CDR3 length: 17 residues. The CDR3 loop is CASSEVWKGQLNTEAFF. The CDR3 nucleotides read TGTGCCAGCAGTGAAGTTTGGAAAGGACAGCTGAACACTGAAGCTTTCTTT.